These 9 T cell receptor beta chains were all obtained from the same sample, sequenced in a study of blood T cells in healthy people across ages. PCR was performed a second time for 7 to 11 cycles using a sample-barcoded 5' primer and a J-beta primer mix. TCRdb reprocessed the 5' RACE reads with MiXCR, giving one entry per CDR3 protein. The top ten clones hold more than 20% of a sample with roughly 1.9 million distinct CDR3 sequences, around 42% of them seen once. The sample was blood. Receptors were obtained from a human donor in good health.

This rearrangement joins TRBV9 to TRBJ1-1; D is unclear. The CDR3 runs to 14 residues. CDR1 is SGDLS, CDR2 YYNGEE, per germline. V lost 4 bases to trimming and J lost 4 bases, with 14 bases between them. As DNA, the CDR3 is TGTGCCAGCAGCCCCCATACAGCGAGCACTGAAGCTTTCTTT. Protein product: CASSPHTASTEAFF.

This chain uses TRBV20-1 with TRBJ2-5; TRBD2 matches at 9 bases. Germline CDR1 is DFQATT and CDR2 is SNEGSKA (reference sequence). Losses at the gene ends were 1 base for V and 12 bases for J; bases not matched to a gene: 18. The CDR3 contains 16 residues. CDR3 protein: CSARVAGASLSFREYF. The CDR3 DNA follows: TGCAGTGCTAGAGTAGCGGGGGCCTCACTAAGTTTTCGCGAGTACTTC.

The chain is built from TRBV5-1 and TRBJ1-2; D is unresolved. The CDR3 is made up of 14 amino acids. Trimming took 1 base from V and 4 from J, leaving 11 bases between them. CDR1 SGHRS and CDR2 YFSETQ come from the germline V gene. Written as DNA, the CDR3 is TGCGCCAGCAGCTTGTCGACGTACAGCTATGGCTACACCTTC. It yields the protein CASSLSTYSYGYTF.

The rearrangement uses TRBV7-9 and TRBJ2-5, with unresolved D. Per germline, CDR1 SEHNR and CDR2 FQNEAQ (reference sequence). V lost 3 bases and J 2 bases, leaving 10 bases between the germline ends. The CDR3 loop spans 14 amino acids. In nucleotides, the CDR3 is TGTGCCAGCAGCTTCACGCCAGTACAAGAGACCCAGTACTTC. Protein: CASSFTPVQETQYF.

The chain has TRBV12-3 or TRBV12-4 and TRBJ1-2; 7 nucleotides agree with TRBD1. This CDR3 has 12 residues. The trim removed 6 bases at V and 7 bases at J, leaving 5 bases unmatched. DNA of the CDR3: TGTGCCAGCAGAACACAGGGGTCTGGCTACACCTTC. It is translated as CASRTQGSGYTF.

This clonotype occurred a few times. This sequence joins TRBV19 and TRBJ1-2; no definite D call. CDR1 and CDR2 (germline): LNHDA, SQIVND (reference sequence). V lost 6 bases and J lost 8, with 19 bases in between. CDR3 size: 14 residues. The CDR3 loop is CASRSGPAEKGYTF. The CDR3 DNA reads as TGTGCCAGTAGGTCCGGGCCCGCAGAAAAAGGCTACACCTTC.

The chain uses TRBV12-5 and TRBJ2-5; tentative D call: TRBD1 (6 bases). Deletions cut 3 bases from V and 6 bases from J, with 11 bases between. CDR3 length: 13 amino acids. The germline CDR1 and CDR2 sequences are LGHNT and FRNRAP. CDR3: CASGFAGEKTQYF. CDR3 in DNA: TGTGCTAGTGGTTTCGCAGGGGAAAAGACCCAGTACTTC.

The chain has TRBV10-3 and TRBJ2-1; TRBD1 agrees at 8 bases. This CDR3 spans 14 amino acids. Germline V CDR1 and CDR2: ENHRY, SYGVKD. J was trimmed by 7 bases and V by 10 bases; bases with no gene match: 12. This chain's CDR3 is CATSADRGRNEQFF. The CDR3 coding sequence is TGTGCCACTTCCGCCGACAGGGGTCGAAATGAGCAGTTCTTC.

The V call is TRBV29-1, the J call TRBJ2-5, with D possibly matching TRBD1 (6 bases). This CDR3 spans 13 amino acids. Germline loops: CDR1 SQVTM, CDR2 ANQGSEA. With 6 bases removed from V and 3 bases from J, the gap between germline ends came to 14 bases. This CDR3 reads CSVALTGEETQYF. The CDR3 bases are TGCAGCGTGGCATTGACAGGCGAAGAGACCCAGTACTTC. Based on the CDR3 plus reference TRBV29-1 and TRBJ2-5, the full variable domain is SAVISQKPSRDICQRGTSLTIQCQVDSQVTMMFWYRQQPGQSLTLIATANQGSEATYESGFVIDKFPISRPNLTFSTLTVSNMSPEDSSIYLCSVALTGEETQYFGPGTRLLVL.